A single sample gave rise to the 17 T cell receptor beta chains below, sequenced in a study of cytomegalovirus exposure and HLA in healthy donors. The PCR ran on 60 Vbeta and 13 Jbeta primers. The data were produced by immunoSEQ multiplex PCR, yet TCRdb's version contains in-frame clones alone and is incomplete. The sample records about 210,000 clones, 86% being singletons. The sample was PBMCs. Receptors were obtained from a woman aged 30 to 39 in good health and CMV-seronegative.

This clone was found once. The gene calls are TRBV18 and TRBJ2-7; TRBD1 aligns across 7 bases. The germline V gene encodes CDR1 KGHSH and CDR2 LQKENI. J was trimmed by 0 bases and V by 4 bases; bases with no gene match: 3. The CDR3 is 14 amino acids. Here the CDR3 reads CASSRTGDSYEQYF. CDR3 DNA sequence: TGTGCCAGCTCACGAACAGGGGACTCCTACGAGCAGTACTTC.

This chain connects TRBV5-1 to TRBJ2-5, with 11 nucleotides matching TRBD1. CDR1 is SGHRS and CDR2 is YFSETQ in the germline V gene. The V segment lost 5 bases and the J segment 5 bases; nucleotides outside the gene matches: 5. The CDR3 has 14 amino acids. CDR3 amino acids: CASSRGQGEETQYF. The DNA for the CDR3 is TGCGCCAGCAGTAGGGGACAGGGGGAGGAGACCCAGTACTTC.

The DNA of the CDR3 is TGTGCCAGCAGGGTAGCGGGAGGGCCGGGTGAGCAGTTCTTC. This codes for CASRVAGGPGEQFF. The chain is built from TRBV2 and TRBJ2-1; TRBD2 aligns across 11 bases. CDR3 size: 14 residues. After removal of 6 bases from V and 9 bases from J, the junction contained 7 bases not matched to a gene. In germline, CDR1 is SNHLY, CDR2 FYNNEI.

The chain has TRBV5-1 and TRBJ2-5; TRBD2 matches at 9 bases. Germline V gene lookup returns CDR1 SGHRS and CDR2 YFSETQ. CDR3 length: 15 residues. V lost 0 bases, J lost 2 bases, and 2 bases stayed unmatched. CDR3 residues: CASSLGSGGQETQYF. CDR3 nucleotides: TGCGCCAGCAGCTTGGGTAGCGGGGGACAAGAGACCCAGTACTTC.

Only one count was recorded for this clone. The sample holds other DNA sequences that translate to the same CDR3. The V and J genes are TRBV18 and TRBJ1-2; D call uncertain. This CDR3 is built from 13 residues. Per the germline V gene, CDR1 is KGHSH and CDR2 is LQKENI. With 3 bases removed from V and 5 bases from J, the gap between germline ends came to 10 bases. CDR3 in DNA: TGTGCCAGCTCACCTTCGGGAGGGTATGGCTACACCTTC. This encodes CASSPSGGYGYTF.

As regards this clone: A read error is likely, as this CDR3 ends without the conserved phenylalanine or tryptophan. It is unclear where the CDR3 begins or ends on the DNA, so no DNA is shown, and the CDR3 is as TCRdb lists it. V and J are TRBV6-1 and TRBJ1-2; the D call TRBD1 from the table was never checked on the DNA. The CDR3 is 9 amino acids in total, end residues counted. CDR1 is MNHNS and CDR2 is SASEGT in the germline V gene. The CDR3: CASSEDMVE.

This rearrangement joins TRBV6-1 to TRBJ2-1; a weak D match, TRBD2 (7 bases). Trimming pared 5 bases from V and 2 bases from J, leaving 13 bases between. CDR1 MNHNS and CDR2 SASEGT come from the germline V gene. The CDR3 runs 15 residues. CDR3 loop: CASSQRGGPYNEQFF. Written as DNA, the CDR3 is TGTGCCAGCAGTCAAAGGGGGGGCCCCTACAATGAGCAGTTCTTC.

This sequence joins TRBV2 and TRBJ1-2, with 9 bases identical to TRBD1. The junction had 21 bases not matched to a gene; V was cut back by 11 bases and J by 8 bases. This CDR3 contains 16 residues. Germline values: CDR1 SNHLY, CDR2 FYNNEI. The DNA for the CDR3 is TGTGCCCTGAATGCCGACAGGGGGTTAAGCTACATGGGCTACACCTTC. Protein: CALNADRGLSYMGYTF.

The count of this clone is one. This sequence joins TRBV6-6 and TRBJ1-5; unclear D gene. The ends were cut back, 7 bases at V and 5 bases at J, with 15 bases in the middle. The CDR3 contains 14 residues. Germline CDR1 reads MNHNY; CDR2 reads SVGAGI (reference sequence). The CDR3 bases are TGTGCCAGCATTCCCCGCAGAGGGTATCAGCCCCAGCATTTT. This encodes CASIPRRGYQPQHF.

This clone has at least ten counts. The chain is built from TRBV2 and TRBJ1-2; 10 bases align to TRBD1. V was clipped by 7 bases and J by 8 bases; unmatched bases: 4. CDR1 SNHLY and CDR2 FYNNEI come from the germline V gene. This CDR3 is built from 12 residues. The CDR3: CASIGTGDGYTF. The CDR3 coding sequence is TGTGCCAGCATAGGGACAGGGGACGGCTACACCTTC.

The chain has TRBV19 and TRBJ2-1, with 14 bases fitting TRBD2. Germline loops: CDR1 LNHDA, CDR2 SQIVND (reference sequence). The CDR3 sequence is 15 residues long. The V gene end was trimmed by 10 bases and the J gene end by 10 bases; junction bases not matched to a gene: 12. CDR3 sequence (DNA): TGTGCCACCTCTCCGGGACTAGCGGGAGTGGGGGAGCAGTTCTTC. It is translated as CATSPGLAGVGEQFF.

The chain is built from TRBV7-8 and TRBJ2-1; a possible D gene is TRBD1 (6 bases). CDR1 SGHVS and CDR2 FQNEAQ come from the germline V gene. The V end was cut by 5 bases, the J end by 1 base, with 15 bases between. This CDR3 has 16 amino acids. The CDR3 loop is CASSIPSGHSYNEQFF. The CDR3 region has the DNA TGTGCCAGCAGCATCCCGTCGGGACATTCCTACAATGAGCAGTTCTTC.

The CDR3 loop is CASSVGQENYGYTF. The DNA for the CDR3 is TGTGCCAGCAGCGTCGGACAGGAAAACTATGGCTACACCTTC. V usage is TRBV7-9 and J usage is TRBJ1-2, with 7 bases aligning to TRBD1. The germline V gene encodes CDR1 SEHNR and CDR2 FQNEAQ (reference sequence). V shed 5 bases and J 2 bases; nucleotides not matched to a gene: 5. The CDR3 runs to 14 residues.

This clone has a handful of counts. The CDR3 loop reads CASSLGLYGGELFF. CDR3 coding DNA: TGCGCCAGCAGCTTGGGGCTGTATGGCGGGGAGCTGTTTTTT. The chain has TRBV5-1 and TRBJ2-2; D unclear. The V end lost 0 bases, the J end lost 7 bases, and 10 bases lay between the germline ends. The CDR3 extends over 14 amino acids. CDR1 SGHRS and CDR2 YFSETQ come from the germline V gene.

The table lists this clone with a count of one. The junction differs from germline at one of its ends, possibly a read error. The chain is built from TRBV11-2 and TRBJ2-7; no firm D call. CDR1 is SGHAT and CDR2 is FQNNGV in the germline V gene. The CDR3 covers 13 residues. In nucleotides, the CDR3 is TGTGCCAGTAGCTTAATAATTCCCTACGAGCAGTACTTC. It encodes CASSLIIPYEQYF.

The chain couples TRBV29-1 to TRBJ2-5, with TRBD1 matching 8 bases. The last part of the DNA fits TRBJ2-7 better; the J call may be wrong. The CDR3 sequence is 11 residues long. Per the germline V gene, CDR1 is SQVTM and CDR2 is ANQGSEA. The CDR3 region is CSVQGDYEQYF. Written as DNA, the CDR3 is TGCAGCGTACAGGGGGACTACGAGCAGTACTTC.

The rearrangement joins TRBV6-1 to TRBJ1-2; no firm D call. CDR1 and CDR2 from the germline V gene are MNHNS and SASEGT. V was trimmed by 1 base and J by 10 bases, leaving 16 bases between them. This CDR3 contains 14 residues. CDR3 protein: CASSEEREARDYTF. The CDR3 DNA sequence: TGTGCCAGCAGTGAAGAGAGGGAGGCTAGAGACTACACCTTC.